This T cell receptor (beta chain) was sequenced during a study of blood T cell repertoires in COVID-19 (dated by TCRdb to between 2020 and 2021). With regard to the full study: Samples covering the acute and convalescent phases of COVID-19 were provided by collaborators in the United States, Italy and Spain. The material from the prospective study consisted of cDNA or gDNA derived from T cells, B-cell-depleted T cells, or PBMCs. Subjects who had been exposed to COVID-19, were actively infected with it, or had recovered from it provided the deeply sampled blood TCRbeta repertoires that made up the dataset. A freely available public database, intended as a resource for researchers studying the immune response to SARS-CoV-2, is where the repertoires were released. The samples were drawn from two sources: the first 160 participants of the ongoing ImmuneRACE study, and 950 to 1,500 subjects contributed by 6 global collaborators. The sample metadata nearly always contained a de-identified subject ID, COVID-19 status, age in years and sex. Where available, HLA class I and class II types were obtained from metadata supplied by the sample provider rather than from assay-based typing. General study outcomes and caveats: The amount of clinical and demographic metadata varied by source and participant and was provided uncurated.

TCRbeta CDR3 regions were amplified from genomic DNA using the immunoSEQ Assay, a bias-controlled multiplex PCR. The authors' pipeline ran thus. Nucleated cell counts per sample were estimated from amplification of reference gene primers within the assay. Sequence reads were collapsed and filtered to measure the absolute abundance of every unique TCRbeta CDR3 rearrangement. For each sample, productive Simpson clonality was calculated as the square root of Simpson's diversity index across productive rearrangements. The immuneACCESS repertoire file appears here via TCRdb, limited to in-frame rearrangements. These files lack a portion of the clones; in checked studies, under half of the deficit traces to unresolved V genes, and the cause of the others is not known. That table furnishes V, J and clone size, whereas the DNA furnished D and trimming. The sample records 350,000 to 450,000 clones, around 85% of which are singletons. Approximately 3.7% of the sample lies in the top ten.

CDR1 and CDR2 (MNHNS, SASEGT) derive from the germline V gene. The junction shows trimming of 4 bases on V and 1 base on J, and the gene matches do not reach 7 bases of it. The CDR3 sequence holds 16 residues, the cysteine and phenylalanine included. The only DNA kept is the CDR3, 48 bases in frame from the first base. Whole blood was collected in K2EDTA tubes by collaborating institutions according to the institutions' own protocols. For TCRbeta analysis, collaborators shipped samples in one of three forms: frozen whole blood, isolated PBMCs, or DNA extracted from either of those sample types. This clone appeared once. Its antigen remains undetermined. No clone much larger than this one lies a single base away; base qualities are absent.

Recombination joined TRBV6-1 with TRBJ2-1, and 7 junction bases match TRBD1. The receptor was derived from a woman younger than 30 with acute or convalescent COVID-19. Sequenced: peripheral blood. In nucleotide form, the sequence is TGTGCCAGCAGTGCCGCCGGGACAGCATCCTACAATGAGCAGTTCTTC. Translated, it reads CASSAAGTASYNEQFF.